This T cell receptor (beta chain) was recorded in a study of blood T cell repertoires in COVID-19. Germline CDR1 reads MNHEY; CDR2 reads SVGAGI. Germline trimming cut 1 base from V and 0 bases from J; bases unmatched to any gene: 1. The length of the CDR3 is 16 residues. Here immunoSEQ multiplex PCR was the method, and the copy in TCRdb shows in-frame clones only, minus some. The repertoire holds 200,000 to 250,000 clones, with around 87% as singletons. Concerning this clone itself: Other nucleotide sequences from this sample produce the same CDR3.

The chain combines TRBV6-5 with TRBJ2-2; 8 nucleotides align to TRBD1. The sequenced sample consisted of peripheral blood. The receptor was derived from a woman aged 30 to 39 who had recovered from COVID-19. The CDR3: CASSYLGQANTGELFF. The DNA for the CDR3 is TGTGCCAGCAGTTACTTGGGACAGGCGAACACCGGGGAGCTGTTTTTT.